The 11 T cell receptor beta chains below come from one sample, sequenced in a study of CXCR3-negative and CXCR3-positive naive CD8 T cells. Libraries of TRB cDNA were made by 5' RACE and carried UMIs. Each CDR3 protein gets one entry in TCRdb, which reprocessed the 5' RACE reads and gives no DNA. The specimen's table records about 80,000 distinct CDR3 sequences. Sequenced material: naive CXCR3- CD8+ T cells from blood. This sample's subset: CD45RO-CCR7+CD27+CD95- naive CD8+ T cells lacking CXCR3 (TNR3-). These receptors came from a human donor in good health. Some clones in this sample may be carry-over from other donors' samples.

J is TRBJ2-7 and V is TRBV28. The CDR3 runs 14 residues. In germline, CDR1 is MDHEN, CDR2 SYDVKM. This CDR3 reads CASSLRIAAHEQYF.

This chain uses TRBV15 with TRBJ2-4; TCRdb lists TRBD1, though no DNA is available to test this call. CDR1 is LNHNV and CDR2 is YYDKDF in the germline V gene (reference sequence). This CDR3 is built from 16 residues. The CDR3 sequence is CATSRGWGRGTNIQYF.

The rearrangement joins TRBV12-3 or TRBV12-4 to TRBJ2-1; the TRBD2 assignment by TCRdb is unverifiable without DNA. This CDR3 region has 15 residues. CDR3 region: CASSKTSGTDNEQFF.

The gene calls are TRBV11-2 and TRBJ2-7; TCRdb's D gene call, TRBD1, goes unchecked for lack of DNA. In germline, CDR1 is SGHAT, CDR2 FQNNGV. The CDR3 has 18 amino acids. CDR3 amino acids: CASSFFTDPRGPSYEQYF.

V gene TRBV7-6 combines with J gene TRBJ2-1; the TCRdb call, TRBD2, lacks DNA for checking. In germline, CDR1 is SGHVS, CDR2 FNYEAQ. The CDR3 contains 15 residues. The CDR3 here is CASSSSSGAYNEQFF.

The V and J genes are TRBV11-3 and TRBJ2-1; the TCRdb call, TRBD2, lacks DNA for checking. CDR3 length equals 12 residues. Germline lookup yields CDR1 SGHNT and CDR2 YENEEA. The CDR3 spells CASSWRDNEQFF. The full variable domain, with the rest looked up from reference TRBV11-3 and TRBJ2-1, is EAGVVQSPRYKIIEKKQPVAFWCNPISGHNTLYWYLQNLGQGPELLIRYENEEAVDDSQLPKDRFSAERLKGVDSTLKIQPAELGDSAVYLCASSWRDNEQFFGPGTRLTVL.

The rearrangement uses TRBV19 and TRBJ1-1; the D call from TCRdb, TRBD1, cannot be confirmed without DNA. Germline lookup yields CDR1 LNHDA and CDR2 SQIVND (reference sequence). This CDR3 contains 14 residues. The CDR3 loop reads CASSHDRANTEAFF.

V and J are TRBV29-1 and TRBJ2-3; TCRdb's D call of TRBD1 is untestable without DNA. The germline V gene has CDR1 SQVTM and CDR2 ANQGSEA. The CDR3 contains 15 residues. The CDR3 sequence is CSVEGVPLGTDTQYF.

The V call is TRBV29-1, the J call TRBJ2-3; there is no DNA to check the TCRdb D call of TRBD2. The CDR3 runs 13 residues. The V gene's germline CDR1 is SQVTM and CDR2 ANQGSEA. The CDR3 sequence: CSVVEGSADTQYF.

The gene calls are TRBV2 and TRBJ2-3; TCRdb reports TRBD1, a call that lacks DNA to check it against. The CDR3 sequence is 15 residues long. CDR1 is SNHLY, CDR2 FYNNEI, per germline. CDR3: CASSRDRGSTDTQYF.

The V gene is TRBV3-1, the J gene TRBJ2-3; TCRdb's D call of TRBD2 is untestable without DNA. This CDR3 comprises 15 residues. Per germline, CDR1 LGHDT and CDR2 YNNKEL (reference sequence). The CDR3 here is CASSQLAGVTDTQYF.